These 4 T cell receptor beta chains share one sample of origin, sequenced in a study of blood T cell repertoires in COVID-19. TCRdb's copy holds only in-frame clones and misses some; the assay was immunoSEQ multiplex PCR. The table includes over 45,000 clones, 87% detected once. Sequences were obtained from peripheral blood. These receptors were collected from a man aged 35 to 55 with COVID-19, enrolled during active disease.

The genes are TRBV9 and TRBJ2-1, with D maybe TRBD1 (6 bases). V was cut by 0 bases and J by 5 bases, with 9 bases left in between. Germline CDR1 reads SGDLS; CDR2 reads YYNGEE. The CDR3 totals 14 residues. CDR3 region: CASSVVGANNEQFF. CDR3 coding DNA: TGTGCCAGCAGCGTAGTGGGGGCTAACAATGAGCAGTTCTTC.

The chain is built from TRBV11-2 and TRBJ2-1, with TRBD1 identical over 8 bases. V gave up 1 base and J gave up 10 bases; unmatched junction bases: 9. Germline loops: CDR1 SGHAT, CDR2 FQNNGV. This CDR3 contains 15 residues. The CDR3 nucleotides are TGTGCCAGCAGCTTAGTCAGTTCAGGGGGCCGGGAGCAGTTCTTC. It codes for CASSLVSSGGREQFF.

The chain combines TRBV5-1 with TRBJ1-6; 7 bases are shared with TRBD1. Germline V gives CDR1 SGHRS, CDR2 YFSETQ. With 1 base clipped from V and 7 bases from J, the junction kept 14 bases outside the gene matches. The CDR3 spans 18 residues. CDR3 DNA sequence: TGCGCCAGCAGCTTGATTAGTCCGGGGCAGGGGGAGAATTCACCCCTCCACTTT. Encoded protein: CASSLISPGQGENSPLHF.

The V and J genes are TRBV19 and TRBJ1-2; possible D gene TRBD1, 5 bases. Germline CDR1 is LNHDA and CDR2 is SQIVND (reference sequence). V lost 8 bases to trimming and J lost 0 bases, with 13 bases between them. The CDR3 totals 14 residues. This CDR3 is CASRRGGANYGYTF. The CDR3 bases are TGTGCCAGTCGCCGGGGAGGGGCTAACTATGGCTACACCTTC.